This is a list of T cell receptor beta chains from one sample in a study of cytomegalovirus exposure and HLA in healthy donors. Profiling relied on immunoSEQ multiplex PCR, and the TCRdb table lists in-frame clones only, not all of them. This repertoire shows 110,000 to 150,000 clones, approximately 80% found once; its top ten account for approximately 8.3%. The sequenced sample consisted of PBMCs. Receptors were obtained from a woman aged 50 to 60 in good health and CMV-seropositive. Each CDR3 is given with its conserved first and last residue. Fields, in order: clone size, V gene, D gene, J gene, CDR3 protein, CDR3 DNA. A D gene is named only where the DNA matches it firmly. Some rows have no size entry. The others give once, few or many, or a class for an expanded clone.

>-|TRBV4-2|TRBD2|TRBJ2-7
CASSQDLGGEAYEQYF
TGTGCCAGCAGCCAAGATCTGGGAGGGGAGGCCTACGAGCAGTACTTC
>-|TRBV6-5|TRBD2|TRBJ2-2
CATAGGYTGELFF
TGTGCCACCGCGGGGGGGTACACCGGGGAGCTGTTTTTT
>-|TRBV7-7|-|TRBJ2-1
CASSLALWAPNEQFF
TGTGCTAGCAGCTTAGCGTTATGGGCTCCCAATGAGCAGTTCTTC
>-|TRBV19|TRBD1|TRBJ1-2
CASSIYFEFTGGESYGYTF
TGTGCCAGTAGTATTTATTTCGAATTTACAGGGGGCGAGAGCTATGGCTACACCTTC
>-|TRBV5-1|TRBD2|TRBJ2-1
CASSSTSGGARNEQFF
TGCGCCAGCAGCTCGACTAGCGGGGGGGCTCGTAATGAGCAGTTCTTC
>-|TRBV28|-|TRBJ1-1
CASSFLAGDTEAFF
TGTGCCAGCAGTTTCCTCGCAGGGGACACTGAAGCTTTCTTT
>-|TRBV27|TRBD1|TRBJ1-2
CASRTGTGRLNGYTF
TGTGCCAGCAGAACCGGGACAGGGAGATTAAATGGCTACACCTTC
>once|TRBV27|TRBD1|TRBJ1-2
CASSLRTGGVYGYTF
TGTGCCAGCAGCCTCCGGACAGGGGGCGTCTATGGCTACACCTTC
>few|TRBV6-1|TRBD1|TRBJ1-1
CASSEGTGTHEQAFF
TGTGCCAGCAGTGAAGGGACAGGGACCCATGAACAAGCTTTCTTT
>-|TRBV9|-|TRBJ1-1
CASSVVAGLIMNTEAFF
TGTGCCAGCAGCGTAGTGGCGGGACTAATCATGAACACTGAAGCTTTCTTT
>-|TRBV5-1|-|TRBJ2-1
CASSLGSGGSYNEQFF
TGCGCCAGCAGCTTGGGTTCAGGTGGCTCCTACAATGAGCAGTTCTTC
>few|TRBV2|-|TRBJ1-2
CASSEPSGYTF
TGTGCCAGCAGTGAACCCTCTGGCTACACCTTC
>-|TRBV7-3|-|TRBJ2-7
CASSLMDSGRVTTYEQYF
TGTGCCAGCAGCTTAATGGATAGCGGCCGCGTTACCACCTACGAGCAGTACTTC
>-|TRBV7-3|-|TRBJ2-7
CASSPTTGEGEQYF
TGTGCCAGCAGCCCAACGACAGGTGAGGGCGAGCAGTACTTC
>-|TRBV6-5|-|TRBJ1-3
CASSFASTASGNTIYF
TGTGCCAGCAGTTTTGCTTCGACAGCCTCTGGAAACACCATATATTTT
>once|TRBV11-2|-|TRBJ2-1
CASSFPPGPGNEQFF
TGTGCCAGCAGCTTCCCTCCCGGTCCGGGGAATGAGCAGTTCTTC
>-|TRBV19|-|TRBJ1-5
CASSRGDGQQPQHF
TGTGCCAGTAGCCGGGGGGACGGCCAACAGCCCCAGCATTTT
>-|TRBV4-3|TRBD2|TRBJ2-1
CASSQVAGAVYNEQFF
TGCGCCAGCAGCCAAGTAGCGGGGGCCGTGTACAATGAGCAGTTCTTC
>-|TRBV4-3|-|TRBJ1-1
CASSYAGTKGTEAFF
TGCGCCAGCAGCTATGCCGGGACAAAGGGCACTGAAGCTTTCTTT
>-|TRBV11-2|-|TRBJ1-2
CASSLGGSPWGYTF
TGTGCCAGCAGCTTAGGTGGCAGTCCTTGGGGCTACACCTTC
>-|TRBV6-1|-|TRBJ2-1
CASGGRAGLMDEQFF
TGTGCCAGCGGGGGTAGGGCGGGGTTGATGGATGAGCAGTTCTTC
>few|TRBV20-1|-|TRBJ1-5
CSALRWRPQHF
TGCAGTGCCCTCCGGTGGAGACCCCAGCATTTT
>-|TRBV5-1|-|TRBJ1-5
CASSETGQSNQPQHF
TGCGCCAGCAGCGAGACAGGACAGAGCAATCAGCCCCAGCATTTT
>few|TRBV7-9|TRBD1|TRBJ2-5
CASSEGQGGETQYF
TGTGCCAGCAGCGAGGGACAGGGAGGAGAGACCCAGTACTTC
>few|TRBV14|-|TRBJ1-2
CASSQGGFYGYTF
TGTGCCAGCAGCCAAGGGGGCTTCTATGGCTACACCTTC
>-|TRBV6-4|TRBD2|TRBJ2-5
CANTTPGLAVQETQYF
TGTGCCAACACGACCCCTGGGCTAGCGGTACAAGAGACCCAGTACTTC
>-|TRBV30|TRBD2|TRBJ2-1
CAWRSVAGEQFF
TGTGCCTGGAGAAGCGTAGCGGGTGAGCAGTTCTTC
>once|TRBV5-4|TRBD1|TRBJ2-7
CASSVDRGPYEQYF
TGTGCCAGCAGCGTAGACAGGGGCCCCTACGAGCAGTACTTC
>-|TRBV7-2|-|TRBJ2-7
CASSLRYNSATGNEQYF
TGTGCCAGCAGCTTAAGATATAACTCGGCCACGGGGAACGAGCAGTACTTC
>-|TRBV29-1|-|TRBJ2-1
CSARGLGIIEQFF
TGCAGCGCGAGGGGACTGGGGATTATCGAGCAGTTCTTC
>-|TRBV7-3|TRBD2|TRBJ2-1
CASSLGSSGPYNEQFF
TGTGCCAGCAGCTTAGGCTCTAGCGGGCCCTACAATGAGCAGTTCTTC
>-|TRBV9|-|TRBJ2-3
CASSRAVDSDTQYF
TGTGCCAGCAGCAGAGCAGTGGACTCAGATACGCAGTATTTT
>once|TRBV5-8|-|TRBJ2-4
CASSLESARGRAYF
TGTGCCAGCAGCTTGGAAAGTGCTCGGGGTCGGGCGTACTTC
>few|TRBV5-1|-|TRBJ1-6
CASSQGQGSSPLHF
TGCGCCAGCAGCCAGGGGCAGGGATCCTCACCCCTCCACTTT
>-|TRBV28|-|TRBJ2-7
CASSLLDRSYEQYF
TGTGCCAGCAGTTTATTGGACAGATCCTACGAGCAGTACTTC
>-|TRBV5-1|TRBD1|TRBJ2-6
CASSLGTGGSGANVLTF
TGCGCCAGCAGCCTAGGGACAGGGGGCTCTGGGGCCAACGTCCTGACTTTC
>-|TRBV5-6|TRBD1|TRBJ1-6
CASSPTGAYNSPLHF
TGTGCCAGCAGTCCTACAGGGGCCTATAATTCACCCCTCCACTTT
>-|TRBV19|-|TRBJ1-1
CASSAEGWTEAFF
TGTGCCAGTAGTGCCGAGGGTTGGACTGAAGCTTTCTTT
>-|TRBV28|-|TRBJ1-2
CASREGNYGYTF
TGTGCCAGCAGAGAGGGTAACTATGGCTACACCTTC
>medium-sized|TRBV19|-|TRBJ2-7
CASSGRSAIEQYF
TGTGCCAGTAGTGGGCGTAGCGCTATCGAGCAGTACTTC
>-|TRBV30|-|TRBJ1-2
CAWSFGVAGDVYGYTF
TGTGCCTGGAGTTTCGGTGTAGCAGGGGATGTCTACGGCTACACCTTC
>-|TRBV27|-|TRBJ1-1
CASSFMANTEAFF
TGTGCCAGCAGTTTCATGGCGAACACTGAAGCTTTCTTT
>-|TRBV25-1|TRBD1|TRBJ2-5
CASTSDRAETQYF
TGTGCCAGCACTTCAGACAGGGCCGAGACCCAGTACTTC
>-|TRBV21-1|-|TRBJ2-7
CASRRTGTGYEQYF
TGTGCCAGCAGAAGGACCGGGACAGGCTACGAGCAGTACTTC
>-|TRBV27|TRBD2|TRBJ2-5
CASGLAGAQETQYF
TGTGCCAGCGGACTAGCGGGGGCCCAAGAGACCCAGTACTTC
>-|TRBV9|TRBD1|TRBJ2-2
CASSVGQGPGELFF
TGTGCCAGCAGCGTTGGACAGGGGCCCGGGGAGCTGTTTTTT
>few|TRBV30|TRBD1|TRBJ1-3
CACIEGASGNTIYF
TGTGCCTGCATCGAGGGGGCTTCGGGAAACACCATATATTTT
>-|TRBV5-4|-|TRBJ1-4
CASSLSSGGWEKLFF
TGTGCCAGCAGCTTATCGTCCGGGGGTTGGGAAAAACTGTTTTTT
>-|TRBV28|-|TRBJ2-7
CASSLGNRLEQYF
TGTGCCAGCAGTTTAGGGAACAGGCTCGAGCAGTACTTC
>-|TRBV2|-|TRBJ1-2
CASSVESGYTF
TGTGCCAGCAGTGTCGAGAGTGGCTACACCTTC
>-|TRBV6-6|TRBD1|TRBJ1-1
CASSLPGQAYLTEAFF
TGTGCCAGCAGTTTACCGGGACAGGCCTACCTCACTGAAGCTTTCTTT
>-|TRBV6-1|-|TRBJ1-2
CASSEEKGQNRPLGYGYTF
TGTGCCAGCAGTGAAGAGAAAGGACAGAATAGGCCTTTGGGCTATGGCTACACCTTC
>-|TRBV7-9|TRBD2|TRBJ2-1
CASSSSGGYNEQFF
TGTGCCAGCAGCTCCAGCGGGGGTTACAATGAGCAGTTCTTC
>-|TRBV19|TRBD2|TRBJ2-7
CASSTTSGTYEQYF
TGTGCCAGTAGTACGACTAGCGGGACCTACGAGCAGTACTTC
>-|TRBV28|TRBD1|TRBJ2-5
CASSSPTGGREQYF
TGTGCCAGCAGTTCCCCTACAGGGGGAAGGGAGCAGTACTTC
>-|TRBV6-6|-|TRBJ1-5
CASSYYGPGSNQPQHF
TGTGCCAGCAGTTATTATGGACCGGGGAGCAATCAGCCCCAGCATTTT
>once|TRBV19|-|TRBJ2-5
CASSPTAGPGTQYF
TGTGCCAGTAGTCCCACGGCGGGGCCTGGGACCCAGTACTTC
>-|TRBV11-2|-|TRBJ2-2
CASSSLSGELFF
TGTGCCAGCAGCTCCCTTTCGGGGGAGCTGTTTTTT
>-|TRBV5-1|-|TRBJ2-3
CASSPAIGLSGQYF
TGCGCCAGCAGCCCTGCGATTGGACTGAGCGGGCAGTATTTT